This T cell receptor beta chain was profiled in a study of molecular identifiers for immune sequencing clone quantification. Bulk libraries came from a prior protocol with listed TCR primers. TCRdb re-derived calls from the PCR reads in MiXCR, one entry per CDR3 protein. The data contain about 510,000 distinct CDR3 sequences, over 20% of them singletons. Isolation of naive CD8 T cells was achieved by sorting on a CD8+CD4-CCR7+CD45RA+ phenotype. Germline CDR1 MNHEY, CDR2 SVGEGT. The CDR3 extends over 15 amino acids. The junction had 9 bases not matched to a gene; V was cut back by 7 bases and J by 8 bases. This clonotype was detected only a few times. No antigen is known for it. Regarding the study as a whole: Clones that exceeded 20 RNA copies held over 99% of effector molecules, yet under 1% in naive cells. Spiked Jurkat TCR RNA originating from one cell could reportedly be identified amid some 950,000 naive cells.

The TCR comes from a human donor in good health. Some libraries in this study had Jurkat cell RNA spiked in. The sequenced sample consisted of naive CD8+ T cells from blood, with Jurkat cell RNA spiked in. Documented subset: FACS-sorted CD8+CD4-CCR7+CD45RA+ naive T cells. The chain uses TRBV6-2 or TRBV6-3 and TRBJ2-1, with 12 nucleotides matching TRBD2. CDR3 region: CASNLPGLAGYEQFF. CDR3 nucleotide sequence: TGTGCCAGCAACCTTCCGGGACTAGCGGGTTATGAGCAGTTCTTC.